These 26 T cell receptor beta chains came from one sample sequenced in a study of response to subunit inactivated influenza vaccine. One entry per CDR3 protein results from TCRdb running MiXCR on the RT-PCR reads. The data contain over 650,000 distinct CDR3 sequences, approximately 17% of them singletons. This specimen consisted of PBMCs from blood, obtained about 5 days after vaccination. The source is a man aged 50 or older who received an inactivated influenza vaccine.

This clonotype was recorded a few times. V and J are TRBV7-6 and TRBJ2-2; 10 bases map to TRBD1. Trimming at V came to 5 bases and at J to 6 bases, leaving 9 bases not matched to a gene. CDR1 is SGHVS, CDR2 FNYEAQ, per germline. This CDR3 region has 16 residues. The CDR3 DNA reads as TGTGCCAGCAGCCTGGGGACAGGGGTTTGGTCCGGGGAGCTGTTTTTT. As protein: CASSLGTGVWSGELFF.

The chain is built from TRBV7-3 and TRBJ2-3; 8 nucleotides match TRBD1. Germline V CDR1 and CDR2: SGHTA, FQGTGA. This CDR3 has 14 residues. V lost 5 bases to trimming and J lost 7 bases; unmatched junction nucleotides: 8. This CDR3 reads CASSPVGQGYTQYF. The DNA for the CDR3 is TGTGCCAGCAGCCCAGTAGGACAGGGTTATACGCAGTATTTT.

The gene calls are TRBV20-1 and TRBJ2-3, with 9 bases identical to TRBD1. The junction had 11 bases not matched to a gene; V was cut back by 4 bases and J by 6 bases. The germline CDR1 and CDR2 sequences are DFQATT and SNEGSKA (reference sequence). The CDR3 loop spans 15 amino acids. CDR3 bases: TGCAGTGCTAACGTCCCGGGACAGGGAGTCGATACGCAGTATTTT. It specifies CSANVPGQGVDTQYF.

There are many counts of this clonotype. The J gene is TRBJ2-5, the V gene TRBV9, with 11 bases identical to TRBD2. Germline V gene sequence: CDR1 SGDLS, CDR2 YYNGEE. The CDR3 runs to 16 residues. J gave up 2 bases and V 7 bases, and 10 bases lay outside the gene matches. Here the CDR3 reads CASDPGLAGIQETQYF. CDR3 nucleotide sequence: TGTGCCAGCGACCCAGGACTAGCGGGTATACAAGAGACCCAGTACTTC.

This clonotype was counted between two and nine times. J is TRBJ1-2 and V is TRBV6-1; D gene unclear. In germline, CDR1 is MNHNS, CDR2 SASEGT. The CDR3 spans 14 residues. V lost 4 bases to trimming and J lost 4 bases, with 13 bases between them. For the CDR3, the DNA is TGTGCCAGCAGTGCCGCGGCGGCCGTCTATGGCTACACCTTC. It is translated as CASSAAAAVYGYTF.

The chain carries TRBV6-2 or TRBV6-3 and TRBJ2-3, with TRBD2 identical over 10 bases. CDR1 is MNHEY, CDR2 SVGEGT, per germline. The CDR3 runs 16 residues. V shed 2 bases and J 2 bases; nucleotides not matched to a gene: 4. CDR3 amino acids: CASSYPAGGTTDTQYF. The CDR3 DNA sequence: TGTGCCAGCAGTTACCCAGCGGGGGGGACCACAGATACGCAGTATTTT.

This chain links TRBV28 with TRBJ2-1; perhaps TRBD1 as D (6 bases). Trimming left V 5 bases short and J 0 bases short, with 11 bases between. This CDR3 contains 15 residues. CDR1 and CDR2 (germline): MDHEN, SYDVKM. The CDR3 sequence: CASSLWGRSYNEQFF. CDR3 DNA sequence: TGTGCCAGCAGTCTCTGGGGGCGCTCCTACAATGAGCAGTTCTTC.

This clonotype has more than one count but fewer than ten. The chain joins TRBV7-9 to TRBJ2-7; D remains ambiguous. Trimming stripped 2 bases from V and 2 bases from J, with 10 bases between. This CDR3 comprises 14 residues. Germline V gives CDR1 SEHNR, CDR2 FQNEAQ (reference sequence). The CDR3 DNA follows: TGTGCCAGCAGCTTACGAGGCCACCCCTACGAGCAGTACTTC. As protein: CASSLRGHPYEQYF.

This clonotype has just a few counts. This rearrangement joins TRBV7-6 to TRBJ2-7; no reliable D call. The V gene's germline CDR1 is SGHVS and CDR2 FNYEAQ. The CDR3 is 14 residues long. V gave up 1 base and J gave up 0 bases, with 7 bases separating them. The CDR3 reads CASSLVQYSYEQYF. CDR3 nucleotide sequence: TGTGCCAGCAGCTTAGTCCAATACTCCTACGAGCAGTACTTC. Variable domain in full (rest from reference TRBV7-6 and TRBJ2-7): GAGVSQSPRYKVTKRGQDVALRCDPISGHVSLYWYRQALGQGPEFLTYFNYEAQQDKSGLPNDRFSAERPEGSISTLTIQRTEQRDSAMYRCASSLVQYSYEQYFGPGTRLTVT.

This clonotype was found many times. The chain links TRBV29-1 to TRBJ2-2; 9 nucleotides agree with TRBD1. The CDR3 sequence is 15 residues long. The germline V gene encodes CDR1 SQVTM and CDR2 ANQGSEA. V lost 3 bases and J lost 2; bases outside the gene matches: 4. The CDR3 coding sequence is TGCAGCGTTGAGGTAACAGGGGGCAACACCGGGGAGCTGTTTTTT. This codes for CSVEVTGGNTGELFF.

This clonotype was found a few times. The chain joins TRBV10-3 to TRBJ2-7; 7 nucleotides align to TRBD1. Losses at the gene ends were 0 bases for V and 0 bases for J; bases not matched to a gene: 2. The germline CDR1 and CDR2 sequences are ENHRY and SYGVKD. CDR3 size: 15 residues. CDR3 DNA: TGTGCCATCAGTGAGTCAGACAGGGTCTCCTACGAGCAGTACTTC. It is translated as CAISESDRVSYEQYF.

This clonotype showed up many times. V gene TRBV10-3 combines with J gene TRBJ2-2; the D is unclear. Trimming stripped 10 bases from V and 0 bases from J, with 12 bases between. The CDR3 sequence is 14 residues long. Germline lookup yields CDR1 ENHRY and CDR2 SYGVKD. CDR3 in DNA: TGTGCCACCAAGAAGGAATCGAACACCGGGGAGCTGTTTTTT. The encoded protein is CATKKESNTGELFF.

The V call is TRBV29-1, the J call TRBJ2-6; D possibly uses TRBD1 or TRBD2 (6 bases each). CDR1 and CDR2 (germline): SQVTM, ANQGSEA. Deletions cut 3 bases from V and 3 bases from J, with 9 bases between. CDR3 length: 14 residues. CDR3 in amino acids: CSVEGGSGANVLTF. The CDR3 DNA reads as TGCAGCGTTGAGGGGGGCAGTGGGGCCAACGTCCTGACTTTC.

The chain couples TRBV6-2 or TRBV6-3 to TRBJ2-1; 8 bases are a match to TRBD1. CDR1 is MNHEY, CDR2 SVGEGT, per germline. The CDR3 is 14 residues long. V trimming: 4 bases; J trimming: 10 bases; junction bases outside the gene matches: 9. For the CDR3, the DNA is TGTGCCAGCAGTTTACAGGGGGAAATTAAGGAGCAGTTCTTC. It translates to CASSLQGEIKEQFF.

This clonotype occurred many times. This chain links TRBV29-1 with TRBJ2-6, with D possibly called TRBD1 or TRBD2 (6 bases each). Per germline, CDR1 SQVTM and CDR2 ANQGSEA. This CDR3 has 16 amino acids. V gave up 4 bases and J gave up 0 bases, with 13 bases separating them. The chain's CDR3 is CSVVGGAPSGANVLTF. CDR3 sequence (DNA): TGCAGCGTTGTGGGGGGCGCCCCCTCTGGGGCCAACGTCCTGACTTTC.

The J gene is TRBJ2-3, the V gene TRBV7-9; D unresolved. Germline CDR1 reads SEHNR; CDR2 reads FQNEAQ (reference sequence). With 5 bases removed from V and 3 bases from J, the gap between germline ends came to 18 bases. The CDR3 loop spans 16 amino acids. The CDR3 reads CASSEGLRLQTDTQYF. CDR3 in DNA: TGTGCCAGCAGCGAAGGTCTCCGCCTTCAAACAGATACGCAGTATTTT.

The chain joins TRBV3-1 to TRBJ2-3; 11 nucleotides match TRBD1. Germline trimming cut 6 bases from V and 2 bases from J; bases unmatched to any gene: 7. The CDR3 is 16 amino acids. Germline V gene sequence: CDR1 LGHDT, CDR2 YNNKEL (reference sequence). The CDR3 DNA reads as TGTGCCAGCAGTCGCGGACAGGGGGCCAACACAGATACGCAGTATTTT. Protein: CASSRGQGANTDTQYF.

V is TRBV4-2 and J is TRBJ1-4; perhaps TRBD1 as D (5 bases). V shed 2 bases and J shed 0 bases, with 25 bases lying between them. The CDR3 is made up of 21 amino acids. CDR1 and CDR2 (germline): LGHNA, YNFKEQ. CDR3 coding DNA: TGTGCCAGCAGCCAACTTCGGACCTCCGCGGGGACGTCCGCAACTAATGAAAAACTGTTTTTT. Its translation: CASSQLRTSAGTSATNEKLFF.

This clonotype has only a few counts. The V gene is TRBV6-1, the J gene TRBJ2-2, with D possibly matching TRBD2 (6 bases). Germline V gene sequence: CDR1 MNHNS, CDR2 SASEGT. V lost 4 bases and J lost 4, with 16 bases in between. This CDR3 spans 16 amino acids. CDR3 nucleotides: TGTGCCAGCAGTGCCTTTGGAGGAGGGTCCACCGGGGAGCTGTTTTTT. Amino acids: CASSAFGGGSTGELFF.

This clonotype was observed at least ten times. The chain uses TRBV29-1 and TRBJ2-1, with 9 bases lining up with TRBD2. Trimming took 2 bases from V and 9 from J; bases not matched to a gene: 11. Germline CDR1 SQVTM, CDR2 ANQGSEA. CDR3 size: 15 residues. The DNA of the CDR3 is TGCAGCGTTGAACTCTGGGCTAGCGGGGAAGGTGAGCAGTTCTTC. This sequence encodes CSVELWASGEGEQFF.

This chain joins TRBV6-2 or TRBV6-3 and TRBJ2-2; D may match TRBD1 or TRBD2 (5 bases each). Germline CDR1 is MNHEY and CDR2 is SVGEGT. CDR3 length: 14 amino acids. Trimming pared 6 bases from V and 3 bases from J, leaving 11 bases between. The CDR3 loop reads CASRPGRDTGELFF. In DNA form, the CDR3 reads TGTGCCAGCAGACCGGGACGGGACACCGGGGAGCTGTTTTTT.

This clonotype was found a few times. V usage is TRBV4-1 and J usage is TRBJ1-3; TRBD1 agrees at 8 bases. The CDR3 is 15 amino acids. Trimming at V came to 4 bases and at J to 2 bases, leaving 4 bases not matched to a gene. CDR1 and CDR2 (germline): MGHRA, YSYEKL. The CDR3 sequence is CASSLRTGTGNTIYF. The CDR3 DNA reads TGCGCCAGCAGCCTAAGGACAGGGACTGGAAACACCATATATTTT.

This clonotype was seen a handful of times. The chain is built from TRBV5-4 and TRBJ2-5; D may be TRBD1 or TRBD2 (5 bases each). Germline V gene data show CDR1 as SGHNT and CDR2 as YYREEE (reference sequence). The V end was cut by 4 bases, the J end by 4 bases, with 20 bases between. The CDR3 extends over 16 amino acids. DNA of the CDR3: TGTGCCAGCAGCAGAACCGGGACGAGGGGTCTAGAGACCCAGTACTTC. Its protein is CASSRTGTRGLETQYF. Variable domain in full (rest from reference TRBV5-4 and TRBJ2-5): ETGVTQSPTHLIKTRGQQVTLRCSSQSGHNTVSWYQQALGQGPQFIFQYYREEENGRGNFPPRFSGLQFPNYSSELNVNALELDDSALYLCASSRTGTRGLETQYFGPGTRLLVL.

The rearrangement links TRBV18 to TRBJ2-7, with a possible D match to TRBD1 (6 bases). CDR3 length equals 12 residues. The germline CDR1 and CDR2 sequences are KGHSH and LQKENI. Trimming removed 3 bases at V and 6 bases at J, with 9 bases between. CDR3 sequence: CASSPTQGEQYF. The CDR3 DNA sequence: TGTGCCAGCTCACCTACACAGGGCGAGCAGTACTTC.

CDR3 DNA sequence: TGTGCCAGCAGCTTAGCGGATGTGCAGTATGGCTACACCTTC. Encoded protein: CASSLADVQYGYTF. The genes are TRBV7-9 and TRBJ1-2; D remains ambiguous. Trimming left V 0 bases short and J 5 bases short, with 10 bases between. Germline CDR1 SEHNR, CDR2 FQNEAQ (reference sequence). This CDR3 region has 14 residues.

J is TRBJ2-5 and V is TRBV9; D gene uncertain. V was trimmed by 3 bases and J by 5 bases, leaving 14 bases between them. This CDR3 has 14 amino acids. Germline CDR1 is SGDLS and CDR2 is YYNGEE. CDR3 in amino acids: CASSGGPRMETQYF. The CDR3 bases are TGTGCCAGCAGCGGAGGACCAAGGATGGAGACCCAGTACTTC.